A single sample is the source of the 22 T cell receptor beta chains below, sequenced in a study of blood T cell repertoires in COVID-19. TCRdb's copy holds only in-frame clones and misses some; the assay was immunoSEQ multiplex PCR. The sample shows about 88,000 clones, 85% to 95% of them seen only once. Sequencing used peripheral blood. Receptors were obtained from a man aged 60 to 69 with acute or convalescent COVID-19.

This clone was found a few times. In nucleotides, the CDR3 is TGTGCCAGTAGGGACAGGATCATGGCTGGGGCCAACGTCCTGACTTTC. This sequence encodes CASRDRIMAGANVLTF. V is TRBV19 and J is TRBJ2-6; TRBD1 matches 7 bases. The CDR3 is made up of 16 amino acids. V lost 6 bases, J lost 2 bases, and 7 bases stayed unmatched. Germline CDR1 reads LNHDA; CDR2 reads SQIVND (reference sequence).

The chain couples TRBV28 to TRBJ1-2, with D maybe TRBD1 (5 bases). This CDR3 contains 13 residues. The germline V gene has CDR1 MDHEN and CDR2 SYDVKM. V lost 6 bases and J 8 bases, leaving 16 bases between the germline ends. CDR3 residues: CASRPGGSWGYTF. CDR3 bases: TGTGCCAGCAGACCCGGGGGGAGTTGGGGCTACACCTTC.

The chain has TRBV19 and TRBJ2-7, with 10 bases that match TRBD1. Unmatched junction bases numbered 6, after V lost 4 bases and J lost 6 bases. Germline V lookup: CDR1 LNHDA, CDR2 SQIVND (reference sequence). This CDR3 has 14 amino acids. The CDR3: CASSTGQGEGEQYF. CDR3 coding DNA: TGTGCCAGTAGTACCGGACAGGGGGAAGGCGAGCAGTACTTC.

The gene calls are TRBV7-9 and TRBJ2-3; D gene uncertain. Per germline, CDR1 SEHNR and CDR2 FQNEAQ (reference sequence). This CDR3 contains 13 residues. Trimming pared 6 bases from V and 6 bases from J, leaving 13 bases between. CDR3 residues: CASSLFGLDTQYF. The CDR3 bases are TGTGCCAGCAGTCTCTTCGGGTTGGATACGCAGTATTTT.

The chain combines TRBV10-3 with TRBJ2-5, with TRBD2 matching 10 bases. Germline CDR1 ENHRY, CDR2 SYGVKD. The CDR3 totals 21 residues. The junction had 20 bases not matched to a gene; V was cut back by 0 bases and J by 4 bases. In DNA form, the CDR3 reads TGTGCCATCAGTGAGTCGAAGGACAGGGACCAAGCGGGAGGGCCGGGAGAGACCCAGTACTTC. Encoded protein: CAISESKDRDQAGGPGETQYF.

The V call is TRBV7-3, the J call TRBJ1-2; 11 nucleotides agree with TRBD1. The CDR3 contains 14 residues. Trimming removed 5 bases from V and 8 bases from J; junction bases left unmatched: 7. The V gene's germline CDR1 is SGHTA and CDR2 FQGTGA. CDR3 DNA sequence: TGTGCCAGCAGCCCCACCGGGACAGGGGGGGGCTACACCTTC. Translation gives CASSPTGTGGGYTF. Full variable domain (missing parts from reference TRBV7-3 and TRBJ1-2): GAGVSQTPSNKVTEKGKYVELRCDPISGHTALYWYRQSLGQGPEFLIYFQGTGAADDSGLPNDRFFAVRPEGSVSTLKIQRTERGDSAVYLCASSPTGTGGGYTFGSGTRLTVV.

The chain links TRBV19 to TRBJ2-2, with D tentatively TRBD1 (6 bases). The CDR3 totals 14 residues. The V gene's germline CDR1 is LNHDA and CDR2 SQIVND (reference sequence). Trimming took 4 bases from V and 11 from J, leaving 17 bases between them. Written as DNA, the CDR3 is TGTGCCAGTAGTAAGGGAGACAGGCCCCTAGAGCTGTTTTTT. Protein sequence: CASSKGDRPLELFF.

The gene calls are TRBV5-6 and TRBJ2-5; 7 bases line up with TRBD2. The length of the CDR3 is 15 residues. Germline V CDR1 and CDR2: SGHDT, YYEEEE. The V segment lost 3 bases and the J segment 5 bases; nucleotides outside the gene matches: 10. CDR3 amino acids: CASSWGGDLKETQYF. The CDR3 DNA reads TGTGCCAGCAGCTGGGGAGGGGATTTGAAGGAGACCCAGTACTTC.

The V and J genes are TRBV7-3 and TRBJ2-3; weak D call: TRBD1 (7 bases). CDR1 and CDR2 from the germline V gene are SGHTA and FQGTGA. CDR3 length equals 14 residues. The V and J ends lost 4 bases and 5 bases respectively, with 13 bases between them. Here the CDR3 DNA reads TGTGCCAGCAGCTGGAGGGGGCGTCAAGATACGCAGTATTTT. Residues: CASSWRGRQDTQYF.

The chain carries TRBV5-1 and TRBJ2-3; weak D call: TRBD1 (6 bases). Germline values: CDR1 SGHRS, CDR2 YFSETQ. This CDR3 region has 17 residues. Trimming took 0 bases from V and 0 from J, leaving 14 bases between them. CDR3 residues: CASSLEDRKWSTDTQYF. The DNA for the CDR3 is TGCGCCAGCAGCTTGGAGGACAGAAAATGGAGCACAGATACGCAGTATTTT. The full variable domain, in which reference TRBV5-1 and TRBJ2-3 provide the parts outside the CDR3, is KAGVTQTPRYLIKTRGQQVTLSCSPISGHRSVSWYQQTPGQGLQFLFEYFSETQRNKGNFPGRFSGRQFSNSRSEMNVSTLELGDSALYLCASSLEDRKWSTDTQYFGPGTRLTVL.

Only one count was recorded for this clone. The chain couples TRBV19 to TRBJ1-6; D may be TRBD1 (5 bases). Germline V gene lookup returns CDR1 LNHDA and CDR2 SQIVND (reference sequence). V dropped 7 bases and J dropped 5 bases, with 12 bases sitting between them. This CDR3 region has 14 residues. The CDR3 bases are TGTGCCAGTAATGGGGGGACTAATAATTCACCCCTCCACTTT. As protein: CASNGGTNNSPLHF.

The chain is built from TRBV11-3 and TRBJ2-7; TRBD2 might be the D (6 bases). The germline V and J ends were trimmed by 7 bases and 3 bases, with 16 bases remaining between them. The germline gives CDR1 SGHNT, CDR2 YENEEA. CDR3 length: 14 amino acids. The CDR3 DNA reads as TGTGCCAGCACTCCCGGGACTGGAAGCTACGAGCAGTACTTC. As protein: CASTPGTGSYEQYF.

The rearrangement uses TRBV21-1 and TRBJ2-3; the table's D call, TRBD2, has no DNA check behind it. TRBV21-1 is a known pseudogene. This CDR3 is 17 amino acids long. The DNA of the CDR3 is TGTGCCAGCAGCAAAGCGCTCCAGCGGGAGGGCCGAGATACGCAGTATTTT. It translates to CASSKALQREGRDTQYF.

The rearrangement joins TRBV27 to TRBJ2-3; 7 nucleotides match TRBD2. Germline lookup yields CDR1 MNHEY and CDR2 SMNVEV (reference sequence). The CDR3 length is 16 residues. After removal of 2 bases from V and 8 bases from J, the junction contained 13 bases not matched to a gene. The CDR3 sequence is CASSLGTGTNIFTQYF. CDR3 DNA: TGTGCCAGCAGTTTAGGCACCGGGACTAACATATTTACGCAGTATTTT.

This clone was seen once. V is TRBV4-3 and J is TRBJ2-2; D is possibly TRBD1 (6 bases). Between the trimmed V and J ends, which lost 0 bases and 4 bases, there was a span of 9 bases. Germline CDR1 and CDR2: LGHNA and YSLEER. This CDR3 contains 15 residues. The DNA for the CDR3 is TGCGCCAGCAGCCAAGAAGAGGGGGTCACCGGGGAGCTGTTTTTT. It translates to CASSQEEGVTGELFF.

The V gene is TRBV28, the J gene TRBJ1-4; 11 positions match TRBD1. V lost 4 bases, J lost 8 bases, and 9 bases stayed unmatched. This CDR3 has 16 residues. From germline, CDR1 is MDHEN and CDR2 SYDVKM. CDR3 DNA: TGTGCCAGCAGTTCTACCGGACAGGGGGCCAGGGAAAAACTGTTTTTT. Its protein is CASSSTGQGAREKLFF.

This rearrangement joins TRBV4-3 to TRBJ1-4; D call uncertain. The V end was cut by 0 bases, the J end by 3 bases, with 8 bases between. Germline V gives CDR1 LGHNA, CDR2 YSLEER. This CDR3 has 15 residues. The CDR3 reads CASSQEGGSNEKLFF. Here the CDR3 DNA reads TGCGCCAGCAGCCAAGAAGGAGGGTCTAATGAAAAACTGTTTTTT.

The genes are TRBV5-5 and TRBJ2-7; a possible D gene is TRBD1 (6 bases). Trimming took off 4 bases at V and 6 bases at J, with 11 bases between the two ends. From germline, CDR1 is SGHKS and CDR2 YYEKEE (reference sequence). CDR3 size: 12 residues. CDR3 loop: CASSQDSFEQYF. In nucleotides, the CDR3 is TGTGCCAGCAGCCAGGACAGTTTCGAGCAGTACTTC. Drawing the rest from reference TRBV5-5 and TRBJ2-7, the complete variable domain is DAGVTQSPTHLIKTRGQQVTLRCSPISGHKSVSWYQQVLGQGPQFIFQYYEKEERGRGNFPDRFSARQFPNYSSELNVNALLLGDSALYLCASSQDSFEQYFGPGTRLTVT.

This clone appeared a few times. The V call is TRBV7-2, the J call TRBJ2-3, with 8 bases that match TRBD2. V lost 1 base and J lost 2; bases outside the gene matches: 5. This CDR3 is 16 amino acids long. CDR1 and CDR2 from the germline V gene are SGHTA and FQGNSA. CDR3 loop: CASSLVPSGYTDTQYF. CDR3 in DNA: TGTGCCAGCAGCTTAGTCCCTAGCGGGTACACAGATACGCAGTATTTT.

This chain connects TRBV7-2 to TRBJ1-4; D unclear. CDR1 and CDR2 (germline): SGHTA, FQGNSA. V was trimmed by 6 bases and J by 2 bases, leaving 10 bases between them. This CDR3 has 14 residues. This chain's CDR3 is CASRSAGTNEKLFF. As DNA, the CDR3 is TGTGCCAGCAGATCGGCGGGTACTAATGAAAAACTGTTTTTT.

The rearrangement uses TRBV21-1 and TRBJ2-3; the table's D call, TRBD1, has no DNA check behind it. TRBV21-1 is a pseudogene segment. The CDR3 has 14 residues. CDR3 residues: CASRPGQGTDTQYF. CDR3 coding DNA: TGTGCCAGCAGACCGGGACAGGGAACAGATACGCAGTATTTT.

For the CDR3, the DNA is TGTGCCAGCAGTTACCGTGGGGCGGGAGAACACGTCGAGCAGTACTTC. Amino acid sequence: CASSYRGAGEHVEQYF. The chain joins TRBV6-2 or TRBV6-3 to TRBJ2-7, with 7 bases aligning to TRBD2. The CDR3 has 16 residues. Germline V gives CDR1 MNHEY, CDR2 SVGEGT. J lost 6 bases, V lost 2 bases, and 13 bases had no gene match.